The next 6 T cell receptor beta chains were all read from a single sample in a study of T cells in localized non-small cell lung cancer. Profiled with immunoSEQ multiplex PCR; TCRdb holds only in-frame clones, not every one. In the table there are about 11,000 clones, approximately 80% of which are singletons. This material consisted of peripheral blood mononuclear cells, taken before any cancer treatment. All receptors come from a female donor aged 60 or older with stage II lung adenocarcinoma.

CDR3 DNA sequence: TGCGCCAGCAGCCAGTCGGGGGGGGGTGCACCCCTCCACTTT. Encoded protein: CASSQSGGGAPLHF. The chain uses TRBV4-3 and TRBJ1-6; TRBD1 is a possible D gene (5 bases). Trimming took 3 bases from V and 11 from J, leaving 14 bases between them. Germline CDR1 is LGHNA and CDR2 is YSLEER. CDR3 length: 14 amino acids.

The chain joins TRBV15 to TRBJ2-7, with D uncertain. CDR1 is LNHNV, CDR2 YYDKDF, per germline (reference sequence). The CDR3 covers 13 residues. The V end lost 0 bases, the J end lost 4 bases, and 7 bases lay between the germline ends. CDR3 region: CATSREVGYEQYF. CDR3 nucleotide sequence: TGTGCCACCAGCAGAGAGGTGGGGTACGAGCAGTACTTC.

DNA for the CDR3: TGTGCCAGCAGGTCCTCTGGGGCCAACGTCCTGACTTTC. Protein product: CASRSSGANVLTF. This chain links TRBV5-8 with TRBJ2-6, with D hard to call. Germline loops: CDR1 SGHTS, CDR2 YDEGEE. Trimming removed 5 bases from V and 0 bases from J, with 3 bases in between. CDR3 length: 13 amino acids.

This clone was counted only a few times. The same CDR3 also results from other DNA sequences found in this sample. The rearrangement uses TRBV5-6 and TRBJ1-5; D not resolved. Germline V CDR1 and CDR2: SGHDT, YYEEEE. The V end lost 0 bases, the J end lost 5 bases, and 6 bases lay between the germline ends. The CDR3 contains 13 residues. CDR3: CASSLGPDQPQHF. For the CDR3, the DNA is TGTGCCAGCAGCTTGGGACCCGATCAGCCCCAGCATTTT. The full variable domain, in which reference TRBV5-6 and TRBJ1-5 provide the parts outside the CDR3, is DAGVTQSPTHLIKTRGQQVTLRCSPKSGHDTVSWYQQALGQGPQFIFQYYEEEERQRGNFPDRFSGHQFPNYSSELNVNALLLGDSALYLCASSLGPDQPQHFGDGTRLSIL.

V is TRBV6-6 and J is TRBJ1-1; D perhaps matches TRBD1 (5 bases). Germline values: CDR1 MNHNY, CDR2 SVGAGI (reference sequence). CDR3 length: 12 residues. V was pared by 6 bases and J by 8 bases, with 13 bases between. The DNA for the CDR3 is TGTGCCAGCAGATTGGGGGGTGAGGAAGCTTTCTTT. Its protein product is CASRLGGEEAFF.

This clone was found once. This chain connects TRBV4-2 to TRBJ1-2; D unresolved. Germline values: CDR1 LGHNA, CDR2 YNFKEQ. The V and J ends lost 0 bases and 3 bases respectively, with 11 bases between them. This CDR3 region has 15 residues. The CDR3 here is CASSQDFNSYYGYTF. CDR3 nucleotide sequence: TGTGCCAGCAGCCAAGATTTTAACAGCTACTATGGCTACACCTTC.